A single T cell receptor beta chain is shown here with its context. Its cognate antigen has yet to be identified. No base quality information exists; no much larger clone differs at one position. In total, roughly 670 healthy bone marrow donors made up the cohort. All cohort members were sampled while nominally healthy, although unrecorded immune exposures were likely present. The donor tested CMV seropositive, placing the donor among the 250 to 350 seropositive members of the cohort. A peripheral blood sample was collected from each donor, and TCR beta sequencing was performed on peripheral blood mononuclear cells. Genomic DNA was extracted from the blood cell samples with the Qiagen DNeasy Blood Extraction Kit. The sample belongs to a study of cytomegalovirus exposure and HLA in healthy donors (dated by TCRdb to 2016 to 2017). About the study as a whole: An earlier analysis of under 600 of the donors reported 250 to 350 Gb of sequence data and 100 million to 130 million unique TCR beta sequences from about 179 million T cells. An early release covering some 640 HLA-typed donors comprised 250 to 350 gigabases of sequencing data and approximately 85 million unique TCR sequences. The study was designed to test whether signatures of past pathogen exposure could be identified by cataloging public T cell receptors. The genetic ancestry cluster associated with self-reported Caucasian donors included about 81% of the roughly 400 genotyped donors. Every discovery cohort repertoire had been produced on one sequencing platform. The number of typed donors differed by locus: about 629-630 for A, B, C, DRB1 and DQB1; some 500 for DQA1; 606 for DPA1; and 400 to 480 for DPB1. A later genetic analysis took genome-wide SNP genotypes for about 55% of the roughly 670 donors and used that subset as a discovery cohort. In addition to the first cohort of several hundred subjects, a separate validation cohort of 130 or so different subjects was used. Several DR-DQ haplotypes were handled as single units for association and clustering because linkage in the cohort was strong. A later analysis re-examined previously published TCR beta repertoires from several hundred donors and added high-resolution HLA genotyping to investigate patterns of TCR occurrence. To decide whether each TCR beta V gene segment behaved as functional or pseudogenic, an earlier analysis of nearly 600 of the donors relied on high-throughput TCR beta sequencing. Across about 380 genotyped donors of the cohort, an average of about 240,000 unique TCR beta nucleotide sequences per donor were sequenced, and roughly 18% of those sequences were non-productive. Both class I and class II loci were covered by HLA typing, at four-digit resolution. The T cell repertoires of around 670 subjects were profiled by immunosequencing and related to cytomegalovirus serostatus. The study combined high-throughput TCR immunosequencing, statistical association of individual TCRs with disease status, and machine learning to predict cytomegalovirus infection status. Donor age, sex, ethnicity and CMV serostatus were compiled together with the repertoire data. The later analysis used no new phenotypic data to find candidate immune exposures, relying instead on TCR beta sequences and their occurrence across donors.

The germline V gene specifies SGDLS as CDR1 and YYNGEE as CDR2. From its cysteine to its phenylalanine, the CDR3 spans 17 amino acids. The sequence is cut down to CDR3 DNA, 51 bases in frame from base 1. Deletion took 1 base off V and 1 base off J, with a span of 12 bases between the germline ends. The research as a whole found: When HLA alleles, especially DR and DQ, strongly co-occurred, attributing TCR associations to individual alleles was difficult. Linkage disequilibrium might explain the correlated functional status among segregating V segments, but an unknown experimental factor could not be excluded. Compared with equally common non-associated chains, HLA-associated TCR beta chains in a later analysis were more clonally expanded and had lower generation probabilities. The only immune exposure information available for the cohort was CMV serostatus. Some IMGT-functional V segments, including TRBV6-2 and TRBV6-3, could not be distinguished by the 87-base-pair reads and were therefore excluded. The earlier analysis of some 540 of the donors excluded roughly 17 rarely observed V segments, including chromosome 9 orphons, because counts were too low. A later analysis found that most CMV-associated TCR beta chains appeared HLA-restricted, with HLA associations seemingly driven largely by CMV exposure. In both the original and validation cohorts, the classifier was reported to diagnose cytomegalovirus status with high specificity and sensitivity. In vitro tests confirmed that a few of the cytomegalovirus-associated TCR beta chains recognize cytomegalovirus antigens. According to a later genetic analysis, donors in an Asian-associated ancestry cluster had fewer N-insertions in productive TCRs than the approximately 670-donor mean. It was suggested by the authors that the approach could potentially be generalized to other disease states and immunological phenotypes. Presence/absence analyses assumed roughly uniform sequencing depth across donors, an assumption that may not hold. At a false discovery rate of 0.05, a later analysis linked fewer than 20,000 TCR beta sequences to specific HLA alleles. HLA typing was unavailable for some donors at each locus, so association tests used only the typed subset. A cluster of highly shared sequence variants was judged likely to represent a technical artifact of the sequencing pipeline. The study listed 164 TCR beta chains as associated with cytomegalovirus. While some public TCRs were present in many individuals, most TCR sequences turned up only very rarely across donors. The cohort was sequenced for TCR beta chains only, and without alpha or paired-chain data the features that could be detected were limited. An earlier analysis of roughly 570 of the donors showed that most TCR beta V segments appeared in productive rearrangements either about 87% or about 30% of the time, which broadly matched IMGT annotations. A later analysis found that TCR association rates varied across HLA loci, with DRB1 alleles showing the most associated TCRs and HLA-C alleles the fewest. According to a later analysis, parvovirus B19, influenza, CMV and Epstein-Barr virus appeared linked to several top co-occurrence clusters. A further reported finding was that TCR beta sequences accurately predicted the HLA-A and HLA-B alleles for most subjects in the first cohort. V-gene and J-gene trimming of TCR beta chains was associated with a missense DCLRE1C variant in a later genetic analysis, and the association was replicated in an independent cohort.

Receptors were amplified or captured by the immunoSEQ multiplex PCR assay. A mixture of 60 forward primers for TCR Vbeta segments and 13 reverse primers for TCR Jbeta segments was used in the multiplex PCR. The CDR3 region of rearranged TCR beta genes was amplified from genomic DNA by a multiplex PCR assay. The amplified TCR beta libraries were sequenced on the Illumina HiSeq System as 87-base-pair reads. As for how the authors treated the data: A later analysis counted tens of millions of unique TCR beta chains across the 666 repertoires, and about 10 million of these chains were shared by at least two donors. A nearest-neighbor algorithm error-corrected the raw reads and collapsed the reads into unique sequences, merging closely related sequences to remove PCR and sequencing errors. CDR3 sequences were aligned to IMGT reference sequences to assign V, D and J gene segments. For a sequence to be retained, a match of at least six nucleotides to both a V gene segment and a J gene segment was required. Rearrangements were called productive when the CDR3 lacked stop codons and stayed in frame with V and J; all others were non-productive. CDR3 was defined according to IMGT convention as the region running from the second conserved V-encoded cysteine to the conserved J-encoded phenylalanine. In an earlier analysis of more than 550 of the donors, sequences lacking an unambiguous match to a single V gene segment were excluded. An earlier analysis of 587 of the donors classified V segments as functional when productive rearrangements were above 56.7% and as segregating when the standard deviation between donors was above 5%. A statistical classification framework was built to diagnose cytomegalovirus status from the catalog of TCR beta chain sequences. In a later analysis, V and J genes were assigned by comparing TCR nucleotide sequences against IMGT/GENE-DB human TR gene sequences. The TCRdist pipeline was used in a later analysis to assign CDR3 sequences and most-parsimonious VDJ recombination scenarios. In a later analysis, each TCR beta chain was defined by its CDR3 amino acid sequence together with its V-gene family, and reads without a unique V-gene family were excluded. To address suspected cross-contamination and a sequencing artifact, a later analysis removed roughly 580 highly shared, low-generation-probability nucleotide sequences. In a later analysis, a clonal expansion index for each public chain was calculated from normalized within-repertoire ranks of inferred template counts. In a later analysis, generation probabilities were computed with a VDJ recombination model fitted to out-of-frame rearrangements, and the resulting probabilities were checked against IGoR. A later analysis scored TCR-TCR, TCR-HLA and TCR-CMV co-occurrence with hypergeometric tests, applying a repertoire-size bias correction to TCR pairs. To estimate false discovery rates, a later analysis permuted the HLA or CMV assignments 20 times. In a later analysis, co-occurring TCRs were grouped with DBSCAN, and TCRdist sequence similarity was added when clustering was performed within HLA-allele-positive subsets. Co-occurrence clustering excluded repertoires with fewer than 30,000 or more than 120,000 public chains, plus five with anomalous nucleotide sharing. Sourced from immuneACCESS, this table was stored by TCRdb with only in-frame sequences that have V and J called. A share of the clones is absent; for the studies checked, an unresolved V gene accounts for under half, and the remainder has no known explanation. That table furnishes V, J and clone size, whereas the DNA furnished D and trimming. Counted in this sample were over 150,000 clones; 79% of them appeared once. Around 1.6% of the sample goes to the ten largest clones.

The receptor comes from a girl aged 5 to 17 in good health and CMV-seropositive. The material sequenced was PBMCs. Rearrangement joined TRBV9 to TRBJ1-6; the D gene cannot be named for sure. At the DNA level, the sequence is TGTGCCAGCAGCGTACGGGGAACTTTGTCCTATAATTCACCCCTCCACTTT. It codes for CASSVRGTLSYNSPLHF.